The 30 T cell receptor beta chains given below trace back to one sample, sequenced in a study of control samples from healthy donors and cancer patients. The table came from immunoSEQ multiplex PCR; TCRdb's copy has only in-frame clones and leaves some out. There are 80,000 to 100,000 clones in the sample; around 88% occur only once, and 11% to 15% lies in the top ten. Source material: blood. These receptors originate from a young man in good health.

This clone has ten or more counts. The chain employs TRBV9 and TRBJ2-7, with 9 bases matching TRBD2. The CDR3 has 15 residues. V gave up 3 bases and J gave up 4 bases; unmatched junction bases: 8. From germline, CDR1 is SGDLS and CDR2 YYNGEE. This CDR3 reads CASSAHAGGPYEQYF. The CDR3 region has the DNA TGTGCCAGCAGCGCTCACGCGGGAGGGCCGTACGAGCAGTACTTC.

The rearrangement uses TRBV5-1 and TRBJ1-1; no definite D call. There are 14 residues in the CDR3. Germline CDR1 reads SGHRS; CDR2 reads YFSETQ. V was cut by 7 bases and J by 0 bases, with 13 bases left in between. CDR3 nucleotides: TGCGCCAGCGGACTGACGGATATGAACACTGAAGCTTTCTTT. Translation gives CASGLTDMNTEAFF.

The rearrangement uses TRBV30 and TRBJ2-1; D is possibly TRBD1 (5 bases). The CDR3 totals 11 residues. Germline CDR1 and CDR2: GTSNPN and SVGIG (reference sequence). V gave up 0 bases and J gave up 11 bases, with 8 bases separating them. The CDR3 loop is CAWSVGVQQFF. The CDR3 DNA is TGTGCCTGGAGTGTAGGGGTGCAGCAGTTCTTC.

The rearrangement joins TRBV9 to TRBJ2-3; 10 bases line up with TRBD2. Germline V lookup: CDR1 SGDLS, CDR2 YYNGEE. Losses at the gene ends were 0 bases for V and 6 bases for J; bases not matched to a gene: 7. The CDR3 is 16 amino acids. For the CDR3, the DNA is TGTGCCAGCAGCGTAGATCTAGCGGGAGCCAAGGATACGCAGTATTTT. Protein sequence: CASSVDLAGAKDTQYF.

The chain carries TRBV12-3 or TRBV12-4 and TRBJ1-5; D not certain. The V end lost 2 bases, the J end lost 4 bases, and 6 bases lay between the germline ends. The CDR3 is 13 residues long. The CDR3 loop is CASSLNQNQPQHF. The CDR3 coding sequence is TGTGCCAGCAGTTTAAACCAGAATCAGCCCCAGCATTTT.

This clone has a handful of counts. Other DNA sequences of this sample code for an identical CDR3. V is TRBV21-1 and J is TRBJ2-7; the table gives TRBD2 as D, unverified against the DNA. TRBV21-1 is termed a pseudogene. The CDR3 runs to 19 residues. CDR3 nucleotides: TGTGCCAGCAGGGAGAGGGTGGGTCTTGGGCAGGGAGGCTGGCTCGAGCAGTACTTC. Encoded protein: CASRERVGLGQGGWLEQYF.

The chain has TRBV6-5 and TRBJ1-2; the D gene is possibly TRBD1 (5 bases). With 5 bases removed from V and 3 bases from J, the gap between germline ends came to 13 bases. The CDR3 is made up of 14 amino acids. Germline CDR1 reads MNHEY; CDR2 reads SVGAGI. This chain's CDR3 is CASSPPGTYYGYTF. The DNA for the CDR3 is TGTGCCAGCAGTCCCCCCGGGACTTACTATGGCTACACCTTC.

The chain recombines TRBV7-3 with TRBJ2-1, with 8 bases fitting TRBD2. Losses at the gene ends were 4 bases for V and 0 bases for J; bases not matched to a gene: 5. Germline assignment: CDR1 SGHTA and CDR2 FQGTGA. This CDR3 has 16 residues. The CDR3 loop reads CASSSLAASSYNEQFF. In nucleotides, the CDR3 is TGTGCCAGCAGCTCACTAGCGGCTAGCTCCTACAATGAGCAGTTCTTC.

The rearrangement uses TRBV19 and TRBJ1-2; D is possibly TRBD1 (5 bases). Germline CDR1 and CDR2: LNHDA and SQIVND (reference sequence). Trimming stripped 3 bases from V and 4 bases from J, with 15 bases between. This CDR3 is built from 15 residues. CDR3 nucleotide sequence: TGTGCCAGTAGTATCAGGGAGCCCGCAAGCTATGGCTACACCTTC. The encoded protein is CASSIREPASYGYTF.

The J gene is TRBJ1-2, the V gene TRBV27, with D possibly being TRBD1 (5 bases). CDR1 is MNHEY, CDR2 SMNVEV, per germline (reference sequence). The V end was cut by 5 bases, the J end by 3 bases, with 22 bases between. The length of the CDR3 is 17 residues. In DNA form, the CDR3 reads TGTGCCAGCAGTACAACCCCCGGGACCGATTACCACTATGGCTACACCTTC. It codes for CASSTTPGTDYHYGYTF.

This chain joins TRBV18 and TRBJ2-5, with D possibly matching TRBD2 (6 bases). The CDR3 totals 15 residues. Per germline, CDR1 KGHSH and CDR2 LQKENI. V dropped 3 bases and J dropped 5 bases, with 16 bases sitting between them. The DNA for the CDR3 is TGTGCCAGCTCACCCCAGGGAGGTGCTAAGGAGACCCAGTACTTC. It encodes CASSPQGGAKETQYF.

The chain joins TRBV5-6 to TRBJ2-1; tentatively, D is TRBD1 (6 bases). CDR1 is SGHDT, CDR2 YYEEEE, per germline. V was trimmed by 10 bases and J by 6 bases, leaving 14 bases between them. The CDR3 length is 12 residues. CDR3: CASYRALNEQFF. The DNA of the CDR3 is TGTGCCTCCTACAGGGCCCTCAATGAGCAGTTCTTC. Drawing the rest from reference TRBV5-6 and TRBJ2-1, the complete variable domain is DAGVTQSPTHLIKTRGQQVTLRCSPKSGHDTVSWYQQALGQGPQFIFQYYEEEERQRGNFPDRFSGHQFPNYSSELNVNALLLGDSALYLCASYRALNEQFFGPGTRLTVL.

The rearrangement links TRBV7-3 to TRBJ1-5; 10 nucleotides line up with TRBD1. The length of the CDR3 is 16 residues. The germline V gene has CDR1 SGHTA and CDR2 FQGTGA. The trim removed 7 bases at V and 7 bases at J, leaving 13 bases unmatched. In DNA, the CDR3 is TGTGCCAGCACTCAACCCCGGGGACAGGGGCAGCAGCCCCAGCATTTT. It encodes CASTQPRGQGQQPQHF.

This rearrangement joins TRBV19 to TRBJ2-3; 11 nucleotides align to TRBD1. J was trimmed by 3 bases and V by 4 bases; bases with no gene match: 3. CDR3 length: 15 amino acids. The V gene's germline CDR1 is LNHDA and CDR2 SQIVND (reference sequence). The CDR3, as DNA: TGTGCCAGTAGTAAGGGGACAGGGGGTACAGATACGCAGTATTTT. Protein product: CASSKGTGGTDTQYF.

The rearrangement links TRBV5-6 to TRBJ1-5; D is uncertain. Trimming removed 2 bases at V and 8 bases at J, with 14 bases between. The CDR3 loop spans 14 amino acids. The V gene's germline CDR1 is SGHDT and CDR2 YYEEEE. CDR3 nucleotides: TGTGCCAGCAGCTTTTATTCAGTCGCTGAGCCCCAGCATTTT. Translated, it gives CASSFYSVAEPQHF.

The J gene is TRBJ2-2, the V gene TRBV7-8; 9 bases agree with TRBD1. The CDR3 contains 16 residues. The trim removed 5 bases at V and 4 bases at J, leaving 8 bases unmatched. Germline V gives CDR1 SGHVS, CDR2 FQNEAQ. The chain's CDR3 is CASSKSGQGVTGELFF. The CDR3 region has the DNA TGTGCCAGCAGCAAGTCGGGACAGGGAGTCACCGGGGAGCTGTTTTTT.

V gene TRBV4-3 combines with J gene TRBJ1-6; D call uncertain. CDR3 length equals 13 residues. Between the trimmed V and J ends, which lost 5 bases and 8 bases, there was a span of 10 bases. In germline, CDR1 is LGHNA, CDR2 YSLEER. DNA of the CDR3: TGCGCCAGCAGCGAAAGGTCCTATTCACCCCTCCACTTT. The encoded protein is CASSERSYSPLHF.

This chain joins TRBV28 and TRBJ2-7, with unresolved D. This CDR3 region has 12 residues. Germline lookup yields CDR1 MDHEN and CDR2 SYDVKM. With 2 bases removed from V and 6 bases from J, the gap between germline ends came to 8 bases. CDR3 sequence: CASSLLGREQYF. DNA of the CDR3: TGTGCCAGCAGTTTACTTGGGCGCGAGCAGTACTTC.

This clone has just one count. The genes are TRBV11-1 and TRBJ2-2; D not certain. This CDR3 has 15 amino acids. CDR1 is SGHAT and CDR2 is FQDESV in the germline V gene (reference sequence). V was cut by 2 bases and J by 7 bases, with 14 bases left in between. The CDR3 DNA reads as TGTGCCAGCAGCTTAATTCTGGGATCCGGCGGGGAGCTGTTTTTT. Translation: CASSLILGSGGELFF.

The CDR3 coding sequence is TGTGCTTGTAAGAAGGGGGGATCGGGGACCCAGTACTTC. As protein: CACKKGGSGTQYF. This chain joins TRBV6-5 and TRBJ2-5; D possibly matches TRBD1 or TRBD2 (6 bases each). The CDR3 is 13 amino acids. From germline, CDR1 is MNHEY and CDR2 SVGAGI.

Here the CDR3 DNA reads TGTGCCAGCAGGCCGTTCGCGTTCAATCAGCCCCAGCATTTT. Its translation: CASRPFAFNQPQHF. The chain has TRBV27 and TRBJ1-5; no clear D gene. The germline V gene has CDR1 MNHEY and CDR2 SMNVEV (reference sequence). Trimming removed 6 bases from V and 3 bases from J, with 12 bases in between. The CDR3 runs 14 residues.

V usage is TRBV6-4 and J usage is TRBJ1-3; no clear D gene. This CDR3 has 15 amino acids. Trimming pared 5 bases from V and 4 bases from J, leaving 15 bases between. Looked up from germline, CDR1 is MRHNA and CDR2 is SNTAGT. The CDR3 reads CASSCHWTSGNTIYF. The DNA of the CDR3 is TGTGCCAGCAGTTGTCACTGGACTTCAGGAAACACCATATATTTT.

The genes are TRBV29-1 and TRBJ1-2; 7 bases fit TRBD1. Germline CDR1 reads SQVTM; CDR2 reads ANQGSEA. CDR3 size: 13 residues. Unmatched junction bases numbered 10, after V lost 4 bases and J lost 8 bases. The CDR3 spells CSVVHDRELGYTF. CDR3 nucleotide sequence: TGCAGCGTTGTCCATGACAGGGAGTTAGGCTACACCTTC.

This rearrangement joins TRBV4-3 to TRBJ1-2; D is perhaps TRBD1 (6 bases). The germline gives CDR1 LGHNA, CDR2 YSLEER. The CDR3 is made up of 17 amino acids. The ends were cut back, 0 bases at V and 8 bases at J, with 22 bases in the middle. For the CDR3, the DNA is TGCGCCAGCAGCCAAGATAGGGGGACGGCAAGCATGATGGGCTACACCTTC. Amino acids: CASSQDRGTASMMGYTF.

As to this clone: The identical CDR3 is also encoded by other nucleotide sequences in the sample. This rearrangement joins TRBV3-1 (or the pseudogene TRBV3-2) to TRBJ1-2, with D possibly TRBD1 on 6 matching bases. The germline gives CDR1 LGHDT, CDR2 YNNKEL (reference sequence). Trimming cost V 1 base and J 3 bases, with 9 bases left between them. This CDR3 is 14 amino acids long. The CDR3: CASSQGGGDYGYTF. The CDR3 nucleotides read TGTGCCAGCAGCCAAGGTGGGGGCGACTATGGCTACACCTTC.

V usage is TRBV7-2 and J usage is TRBJ2-5; TRBD2 is a possible D gene (5 bases). The CDR3 loop spans 16 amino acids. Trimming shortened V by 1 base and J by 2 bases, and 14 bases separated the two germline ends. Germline values: CDR1 SGHTA, CDR2 FQGNSA. The CDR3 coding sequence is TGTGCCAGCAGCTTAGGAGGGCGGCTGGGGCAAGAGACCCAGTACTTC. This encodes CASSLGGRLGQETQYF.

The chain joins TRBV12-3 or TRBV12-4 to TRBJ1-4; 12 positions agree with TRBD1. The ends lost 8 bases at V and 10 bases at J; junction bases unmatched: 5. The CDR3 consists of 13 residues. For the CDR3, the DNA is TGTGCCAGCCGGGGACAGGGGGCGGTAAAACTGTTTTTT. Amino acids: CASRGQGAVKLFF.

The J gene is TRBJ2-1, the V gene TRBV10-1; TRBD2 agrees at 10 bases. V gave up 3 bases and J gave up 8 bases; unmatched junction bases: 7. Germline loops: CDR1 WNHNN, CDR2 SYGVQD (reference sequence). The CDR3 extends over 15 amino acids. The CDR3: CASSDPGLAIDEQFF. CDR3 coding DNA: TGCGCCAGCAGTGACCCGGGACTAGCGATCGATGAGCAGTTCTTC.

The chain combines TRBV30 with TRBJ2-1; perhaps TRBD2 as D (6 bases). V was pared by 4 bases and J by 4 bases, with 11 bases between. CDR3 length: 13 amino acids. CDR1 and CDR2 (germline): GTSNPN, SVGIG (reference sequence). This CDR3 reads CAWKRAGYNEQFF. The CDR3 DNA sequence: TGTGCCTGGAAAAGGGCGGGGTACAATGAGCAGTTCTTC.

The CDR3 nucleotides are TGTGCCAGCAGCGGAGGGGGGACTAGCGGGAGTCATTGGGAGCAGTACTTC. This codes for CASSGGGTSGSHWEQYF. The chain joins TRBV9 to TRBJ2-7; TRBD2 agrees at 14 bases. Trimming at V came to 3 bases and at J to 7 bases, leaving 12 bases not matched to a gene. Looked up from germline, CDR1 is SGDLS and CDR2 is YYNGEE. CDR3 size: 17 residues. Based on the CDR3 plus reference TRBV9 and TRBJ2-7, the full variable domain is DSGVTQTPKHLITATGQRVTLRCSPRSGDLSVYWYQQSLDQGLQFLIQYYNGEERAKGNILERFSAQQFPDLHSELNLSSLELGDSALYFCASSGGGTSGSHWEQYFGPGTRLTVT.